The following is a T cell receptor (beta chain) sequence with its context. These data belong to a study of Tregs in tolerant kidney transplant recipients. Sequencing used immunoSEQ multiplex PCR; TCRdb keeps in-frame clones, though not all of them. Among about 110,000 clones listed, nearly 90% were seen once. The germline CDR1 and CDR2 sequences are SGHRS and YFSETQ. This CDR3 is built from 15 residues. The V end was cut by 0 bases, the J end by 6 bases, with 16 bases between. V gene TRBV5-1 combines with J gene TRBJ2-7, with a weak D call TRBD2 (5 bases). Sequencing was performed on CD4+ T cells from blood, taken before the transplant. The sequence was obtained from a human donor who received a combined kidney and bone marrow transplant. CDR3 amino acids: CASSLAVDYAAEQYF. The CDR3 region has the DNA TGCGCCAGCAGCTTGGCCGTCGACTACGCCGCCGAGCAGTACTTC.